The 4 T cell receptor beta chains presented below share a single source sample, sequenced in a study of CD8 T cells in ankylosing spondylitis. These receptors are not linked to any known antigen. A single record per CDR3 protein comes from TCRdb applying MiXCR to the 5' RACE reads. The table records hundreds of thousands of distinct CDR3 sequences, about 10% of them present only once. Study-wide points: Seven or eight highly homologous variants formed a TCR beta motif that appeared characteristic of ankylosing spondylitis blood.

The source material was blood, either unsorted or a sorted T cell fraction (not recorded which). The source is a male donor with ankylosing spondylitis.

Many counts were recorded for this clonotype. CDR3 region: CSAGRDQPQHF. CDR3 DNA: TGCAGTGCTGGAAGGGATCAGCCCCAGCATTTT. The chain is built from TRBV20-1 and TRBJ1-5; D remains ambiguous. CDR3 length equals 11 residues. V dropped 5 bases and J dropped 5 bases, with 7 bases sitting between them. From germline, CDR1 is DFQATT and CDR2 SNEGSKA (reference sequence).

This clonotype was recorded a few times. The chain combines TRBV5-1 with TRBJ2-1, with 11 bases matching TRBD2. The V gene's germline CDR1 is SGHRS and CDR2 YFSETQ. V shed 4 bases, J shed 4 bases, and the junction held 4 bases outside the gene matches. The CDR3 is made up of 15 amino acids. This CDR3 is CASSDLAGGYNEQFF. The CDR3 coding sequence is TGCGCCAGCAGCGACCTAGCGGGAGGATACAATGAGCAGTTCTTC. The whole variable domain, filled in from reference TRBV5-1 and TRBJ2-1, reads KAGVTQTPRYLIKTRGQQVTLSCSPISGHRSVSWYQQTPGQGLQFLFEYFSETQRNKGNFPGRFSGRQFSNSRSEMNVSTLELGDSALYLCASSDLAGGYNEQFFGPGTRLTVL.

The sample holds a few counts of this clonotype. This chain joins TRBV5-1 and TRBJ2-3, with D tentatively TRBD1 (6 bases). CDR1 and CDR2 from the germline V gene are SGHRS and YFSETQ. V lost 4 bases, J lost 4 bases, and 16 bases lay in between. CDR3 length equals 15 residues. CDR3 nucleotide sequence: TGCGCCAGCAGCCAGACAGGCAACCGGGCAGATACGCAGTATTTT. Amino acids: CASSQTGNRADTQYF.

This clonotype was observed a handful of times. J is TRBJ2-3 and V is TRBV7-8, with a possible D match to TRBD2 (5 bases). The CDR3 is made up of 15 amino acids. CDR1 and CDR2 from the germline V gene are SGHVS and FQNEAQ. Deletions cut 2 bases from V and 8 bases from J, with 17 bases between. The CDR3 DNA reads TGTGCCAGCAGCTTAAATAGGACTGGGAGTGGTACGCAGTATTTT. Amino acid sequence: CASSLNRTGSGTQYF.